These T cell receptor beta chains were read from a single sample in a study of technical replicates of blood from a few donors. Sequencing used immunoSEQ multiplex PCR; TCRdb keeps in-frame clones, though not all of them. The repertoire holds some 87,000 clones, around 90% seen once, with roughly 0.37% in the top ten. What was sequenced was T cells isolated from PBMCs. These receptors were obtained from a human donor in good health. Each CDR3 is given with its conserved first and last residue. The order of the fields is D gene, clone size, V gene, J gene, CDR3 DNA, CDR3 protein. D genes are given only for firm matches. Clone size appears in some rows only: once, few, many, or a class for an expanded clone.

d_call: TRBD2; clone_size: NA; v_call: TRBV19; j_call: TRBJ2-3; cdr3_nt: TGTGCCAGTAGTATCCTAAAAATGACCGGGACTAGCGGCACAGATACGCAGTATTTT; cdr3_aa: CASSILKMTGTSGTDTQYF
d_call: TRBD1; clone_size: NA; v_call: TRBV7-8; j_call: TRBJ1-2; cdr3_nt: TGTGCCAGCAGCTTCCTTACATTTAATACAGGGGAGGAGGGAGGCGGCTACACCTTC; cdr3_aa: CASSFLTFNTGEEGGGYTF
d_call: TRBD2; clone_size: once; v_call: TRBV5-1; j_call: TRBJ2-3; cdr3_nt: TGCGCCAGCAGCTCTTATGGGACTAGCCGCACAGATACGCAGTATTTT; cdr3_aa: CASSSYGTSRTDTQYF
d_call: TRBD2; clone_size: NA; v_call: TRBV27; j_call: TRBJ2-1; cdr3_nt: TGTGCCAGCAGTCTAGCGGAGGCGTTCTTAAATGAGCAGTTCTTC; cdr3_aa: CASSLAEAFLNEQFF
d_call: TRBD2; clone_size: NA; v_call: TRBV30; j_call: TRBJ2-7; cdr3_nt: TGTGCCTGGTGTAGACTAGCGGGATCTCTCGAGCAGTACTTC; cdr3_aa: CAWCRLAGSLEQYF
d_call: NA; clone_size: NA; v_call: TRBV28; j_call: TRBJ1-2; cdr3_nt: TGTGCCAGCAGTTTAAGAACTACGGGCTACACCTTC; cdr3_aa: CASSLRTTGYTF
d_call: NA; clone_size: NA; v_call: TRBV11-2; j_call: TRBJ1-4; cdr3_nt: TGTGCCAGCAGCAGGGGGTCAGGACTGTTTTTT; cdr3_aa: CASSRGSGLFF
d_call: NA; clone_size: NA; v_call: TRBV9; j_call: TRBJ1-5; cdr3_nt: TGTGCCAGCAGCGTAGGAATCAGTACGAATCAGCCCCAGCATTTT; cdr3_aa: CASSVGISTNQPQHF
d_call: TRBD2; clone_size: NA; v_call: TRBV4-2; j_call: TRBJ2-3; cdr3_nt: TGTGCCAGCAGCCGAGAGACTAGCGGGTCTCTCACAGATACGCAGTATTTT; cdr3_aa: CASSRETSGSLTDTQYF
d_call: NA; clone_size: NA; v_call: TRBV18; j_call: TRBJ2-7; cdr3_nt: TGTGCCAGCTCACCAGCTTCGGGCTACGAGCAGTACTTC; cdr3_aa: CASSPASGYEQYF
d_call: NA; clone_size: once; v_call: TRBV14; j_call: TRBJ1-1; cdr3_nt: TGTGCCAGCAGCCAACTGGTAGGGAGGAACACTGAAGCTTTCTTT; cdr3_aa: CASSQLVGRNTEAFF
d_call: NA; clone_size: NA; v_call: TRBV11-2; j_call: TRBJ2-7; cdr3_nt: TGTGCCAGCAGCTTAGACTACAGAAAGGAATACGAGCAGTACTTC; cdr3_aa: CASSLDYRKEYEQYF
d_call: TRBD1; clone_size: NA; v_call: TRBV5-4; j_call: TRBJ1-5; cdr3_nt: TGTGCCAGCAGCTTAACAGGGGGCCTAAACAATCAGCCCCAGCATTTT; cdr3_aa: CASSLTGGLNNQPQHF
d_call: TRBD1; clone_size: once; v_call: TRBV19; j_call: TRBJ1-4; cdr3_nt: TGTGCCAGTAGTATACGTACCGGGACAGCGAATGAAAAACTGTTTTTT; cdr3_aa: CASSIRTGTANEKLFF
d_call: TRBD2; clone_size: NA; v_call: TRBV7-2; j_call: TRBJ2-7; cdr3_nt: TGTGCCAGCAGTCCCAGCGGGACCTACGAGCAGTACTTC; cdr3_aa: CASSPSGTYEQYF
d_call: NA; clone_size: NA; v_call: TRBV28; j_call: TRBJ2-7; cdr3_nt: TGTGCCAGCAGTTTTTCGCTAGCATCCTACGAGCAGTACTTC; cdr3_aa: CASSFSLASYEQYF
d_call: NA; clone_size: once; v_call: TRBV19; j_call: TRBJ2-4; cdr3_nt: TGTGCCAGTCAAGGTTGGGGCTTAGGGAACATTCAGTACTTC; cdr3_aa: CASQGWGLGNIQYF
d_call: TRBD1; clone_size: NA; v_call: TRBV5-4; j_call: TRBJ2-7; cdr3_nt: TGTGCCAGCAGCCGGGGACAGGCCTACGAGCAGTACTTC; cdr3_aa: CASSRGQAYEQYF
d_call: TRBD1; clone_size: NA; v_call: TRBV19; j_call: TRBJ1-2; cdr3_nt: TGTGCCAGTAGTGCCGGACAGGGGGCTTGGGGCTACACCTTC; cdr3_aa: CASSAGQGAWGYTF
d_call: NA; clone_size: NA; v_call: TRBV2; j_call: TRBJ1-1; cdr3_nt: TGTGCCAGCACCCTCCCCAGGGAGGTATCGACTGAAGCTTTCTTT; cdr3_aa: CASTLPREVSTEAFF
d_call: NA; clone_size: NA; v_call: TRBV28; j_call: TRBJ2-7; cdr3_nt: TGTGCCAGCAGCGGGACTCGCTACGAGCAGTACTTC; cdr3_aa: CASSGTRYEQYF
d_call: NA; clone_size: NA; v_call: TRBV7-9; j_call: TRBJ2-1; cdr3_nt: TGTGCCAGCAGCTTACTACAGGGTGGTGAGCAGTTCTTC; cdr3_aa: CASSLLQGGEQFF
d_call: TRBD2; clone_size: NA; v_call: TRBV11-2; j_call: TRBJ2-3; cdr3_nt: TGTGCCAGCAGCCCCCATGGCGTAGCGGGGGCCACAGATACGCAGTATTTT; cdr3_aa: CASSPHGVAGATDTQYF
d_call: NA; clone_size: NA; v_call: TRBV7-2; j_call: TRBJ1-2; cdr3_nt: TGTGCCAGCAGCTTAGCGTACGCCGCGGTCTATGGCTACACCTTC; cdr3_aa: CASSLAYAAVYGYTF
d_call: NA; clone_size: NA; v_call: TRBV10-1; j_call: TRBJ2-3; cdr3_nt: TGCGCCAGCAGTGAGTCAACGTCGGCGGCGGATACGCAGTATTTT; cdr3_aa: CASSESTSAADTQYF
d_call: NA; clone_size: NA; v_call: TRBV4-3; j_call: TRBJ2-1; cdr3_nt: TGCGCCAGCAGCCGGGGGGGCGAGCGGGGACACAATGAGCAGTTCTTC; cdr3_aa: CASSRGGERGHNEQFF
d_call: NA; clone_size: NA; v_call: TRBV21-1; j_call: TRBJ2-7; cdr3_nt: TGTGCCAGCAGCAAAGCGAGGAACGAGCAGTACTTC; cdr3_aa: CASSKARNEQYF
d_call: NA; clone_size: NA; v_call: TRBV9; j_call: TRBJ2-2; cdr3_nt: TGTGCCAGCAGCGTATATTGGGGGGACGGGGAGCTGTTTTTT; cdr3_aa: CASSVYWGDGELFF
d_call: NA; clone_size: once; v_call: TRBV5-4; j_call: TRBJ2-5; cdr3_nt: TGTGCCAGCAGTCTAAATCTAGGAACTGGGGAGACCCAGTACTTC; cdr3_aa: CASSLNLGTGETQYF
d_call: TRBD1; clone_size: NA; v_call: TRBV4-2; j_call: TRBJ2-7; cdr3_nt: TGTGCCAGCAGCCAAGTCAGGGGGAACGAGCAGTACTTC; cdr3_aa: CASSQVRGNEQYF
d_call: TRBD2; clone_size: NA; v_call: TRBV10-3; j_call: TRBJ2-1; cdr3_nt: TGTGCCATCAGTGACCAGCGGGAGGTCTCAAATGAGCAGTTCTTC; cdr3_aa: CAISDQREVSNEQFF
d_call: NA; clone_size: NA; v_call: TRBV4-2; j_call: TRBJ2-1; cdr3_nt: TGTGCCAGCAGTCCTGCCGGGAGCTCCTACAATGAGCAGTTCTTC; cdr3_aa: CASSPAGSSYNEQFF
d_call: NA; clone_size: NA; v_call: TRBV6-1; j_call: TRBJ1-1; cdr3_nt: TGTGCCAGCAGTGATAGGAACACTGAAGCTTTCTTT; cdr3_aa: CASSDRNTEAFF
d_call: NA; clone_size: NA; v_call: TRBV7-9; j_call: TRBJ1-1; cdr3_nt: TGTGCCAGCAGCCCCTTCAGGGCAGGCCTGGCTTTCTTT; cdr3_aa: CASSPFRAGLAFF
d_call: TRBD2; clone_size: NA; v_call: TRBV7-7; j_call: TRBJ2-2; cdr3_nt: TGTGCCAGCAGCTTAGCCGGGACTAGCCAAGACTTGTTTTTT; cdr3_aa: CASSLAGTSQDLFF
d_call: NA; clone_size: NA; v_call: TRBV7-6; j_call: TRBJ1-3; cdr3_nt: TGTGCCAGCAGCTCTAGGCGGGGACCCGGAAACACCATATATTTT; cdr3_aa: CASSSRRGPGNTIYF
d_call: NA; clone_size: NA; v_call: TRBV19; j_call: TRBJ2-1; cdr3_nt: TGTGCCAGTAGCGAGAGGAAGGGGGGGAACAATGAGCAGTTCTTC; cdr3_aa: CASSERKGGNNEQFF
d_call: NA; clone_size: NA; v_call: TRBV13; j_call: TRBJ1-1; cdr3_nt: TGTGCCAGCAGCCCCACTCATAGTTCTAACACTGAAGCTTTCTTT; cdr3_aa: CASSPTHSSNTEAFF
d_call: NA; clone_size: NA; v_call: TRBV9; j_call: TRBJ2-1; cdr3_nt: TGTGCCAGCAGCGTCTGGTCGGACTTAACCTACAATGAGCAGTTCTTC; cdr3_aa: CASSVWSDLTYNEQFF
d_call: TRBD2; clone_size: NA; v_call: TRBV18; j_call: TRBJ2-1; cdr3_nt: TGTGCCAGCTCACGAAACCTAGCGGGAGCGGGCAATGAGCAGTTCTTC; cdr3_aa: CASSRNLAGAGNEQFF